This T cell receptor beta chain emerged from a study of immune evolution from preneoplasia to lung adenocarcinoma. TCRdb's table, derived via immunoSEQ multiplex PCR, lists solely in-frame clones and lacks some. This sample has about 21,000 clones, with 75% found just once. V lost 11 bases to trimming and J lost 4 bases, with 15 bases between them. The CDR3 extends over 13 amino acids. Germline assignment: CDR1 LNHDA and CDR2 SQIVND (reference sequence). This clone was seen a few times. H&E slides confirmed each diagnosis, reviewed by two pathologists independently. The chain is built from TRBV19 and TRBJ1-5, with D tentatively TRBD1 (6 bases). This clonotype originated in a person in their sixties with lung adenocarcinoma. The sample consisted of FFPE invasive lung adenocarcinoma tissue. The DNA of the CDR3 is TGTGCCGGACTACAGGGACGAAATCAGCCCCAGCATTTT. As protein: CAGLQGRNQPQHF.